This T cell receptor beta chain derives from a study of blood T cell repertoires in COVID-19. Study summary: T cells, B-cell-depleted T cells, or PBMCs provided the cDNA or gDNA that served as material.

Sequencing used immunoSEQ multiplex PCR; TCRdb keeps in-frame clones, though not all of them. The sample has about 91,000 clones, more than 75% seen once; the top ten hold around 5%. CDR1 is SEHNR, CDR2 FQNEAQ, per germline (reference sequence). CDR3 length equals 15 residues. Germline trimming cut 5 bases from V and 11 bases from J; bases unmatched to any gene: 11. This TCR came from a woman older than 75 with active COVID-19. The chain couples TRBV7-9 to TRBJ2-1; 11 bases agree with TRBD2. The material sequenced was peripheral blood. CDR3 DNA sequence: TGTGCCAGCAGCCCTGGACTAGCGGGTGCCCTGAAGCAGTTCTTC. This encodes CASSPGLAGALKQFF.